The rows below give T cell receptor beta chains drawn from one sample of a study of T cell changes during pregnancy in multiple sclerosis. Profiled with immunoSEQ multiplex PCR; TCRdb holds only in-frame clones, not every one. This sample has 45,000 to 65,000 clones, with more than 85% found just once. Material: peripheral blood, obtained after pregnancy. The receptors stem from a female donor in good health, enrolled as a control in a pregnancy study. The CDR3 runs from the conserved cysteine through the conserved F or W. The D gene is left open where the match is weak. Expanded clones are given a class, and other clones once, few, many or no size at all.

size	D	V	J	DNA	CDR3
-	TRBD2	TRBV11-2	TRBJ2-3	TGTGCCAGCAGGACTGAGACTAGCGCCGCAGATACGCAGTATTTT	CASRTETSAADTQYF
-	-	TRBV6-5	TRBJ1-5	TGTGCCAGCAGCCCGGGGGAGGGTGGGCCCCAGCATTTT	CASSPGEGGPQHF
-	-	TRBV18	TRBJ1-3	TGTGCCAGCTCACCGCGAACGGGGAATCTAAAACGCGGAAACACCATATATTTT	CASSPRTGNLKRGNTIYF
-	TRBD1	TRBV4-2	TRBJ1-3	TGTGCCAGCAGCCATGTTACAGGGGAAGGAAACACCATATATTTT	CASSHVTGEGNTIYF
-	TRBD2	TRBV28	TRBJ2-1	TGTGCCAGCAGCCCCAGCGGGAGTTTAGGTTATGAGCAGTTCTTC	CASSPSGSLGYEQFF
-	-	TRBV5-1	TRBJ2-1	TGCGCCAGCAGCGCGAGCGCCTACAATGAGCAGTTCTTC	CASSASAYNEQFF
-	-	TRBV5-5	TRBJ1-2	TGTGCCAGCAGCCCCTCGACAGGAGATTACTATGGCTACACCTTC	CASSPSTGDYYGYTF
once	-	TRBV11-3	TRBJ1-1	TGTGCCAGCAGCTTGGGGGGTTCGAACACTGAAGCTTTCTTT	CASSLGGSNTEAFF
-	TRBD1	TRBV7-2	TRBJ2-7	TGTGCCAGCAGCTTAAATGGCAGGGGGCTTAACTACGAGCAGTACTTC	CASSLNGRGLNYEQYF
-	-	TRBV2	TRBJ1-1	TGTGCCTCCCAATTGGAAAGTGGAGGGGAAGCTTTCTTT	CASQLESGGEAFF
-	-	TRBV12-5	TRBJ2-1	TGTGCTAGTGGTTTGCCCCCTTTCGAAGAGGGAATAACCTACAATGAGCAGTTCTTC	CASGLPPFEEGITYNEQFF
-	TRBD1	TRBV6-5	TRBJ1-3	TGTGCCAGCAGTTACCGACAGGGCTCTGGAAACACCATATATTTT	CASSYRQGSGNTIYF
-	TRBD2	TRBV7-8	TRBJ2-1	TGTGCCAGCAGAACTCTAGCGGCAGCGGAGTACAATGAGCAGTTCTTC	CASRTLAAAEYNEQFF
-	TRBD1	TRBV27	TRBJ2-2	TGTGCCAGCAGTCGGACAGGGCCGTGGTCCGGGGAGCTGTTTTTT	CASSRTGPWSGELFF
few	-	TRBV2	TRBJ1-1	TGTGCCAGCCCCTCGGGACTCATAACGGAAGCTTTCTTT	CASPSGLITEAFF
-	TRBD2	TRBV6-7	TRBJ2-7	TGTGCCAGCAGTTACTCGTCAACTAGCGGGGGAACCTACGAGCAGTACTTC	CASSYSSTSGGTYEQYF
-	TRBD2	TRBV7-8	TRBJ2-2	TGTGCCAGCAGCTTAGGGGCGGGGGGCCCCCTGAACACCGGGGAGCTGTTTTTT	CASSLGAGGPLNTGELFF
-	-	TRBV6-1	TRBJ1-6	TGTGCCAGCAGTATCCGAGCAGGGGCCCAGCCCCTCCACTTT	CASSIRAGAQPLHF
-	TRBD2	TRBV7-9	TRBJ2-7	TGTGCCAGCAGGCGGGGGGCAGGGGAAGACGAGCAGTACTTC	CASRRGAGEDEQYF
-	-	TRBV29-1	TRBJ2-1	TGCAGCGTCTCAGGGGGGACAGAGGGCTACAATGAGCAGTTCTTC	CSVSGGTEGYNEQFF
-	-	TRBV11-3	TRBJ2-1	TGTGCCAGCAGCTTAACCCTTAGCTCCTACAATGAGCAGTTCTTC	CASSLTLSSYNEQFF
-	TRBD2	TRBV11-1	TRBJ2-1	TGTGCCAGCAGTGCCCTATTAGCGGGAGGATCCAATGAGCAGTTCTTC	CASSALLAGGSNEQFF
-	TRBD2	TRBV11-2	TRBJ2-1	TGTGCCAGCAGCTTAGACTTTAGCGGGGGCTACAACAATGAGCAGTTCTTC	CASSLDFSGGYNNEQFF
-	-	TRBV15	TRBJ2-7	TGTGCCACCAGCAGAGATGCGTCTACCTCTGGCTACGAGCAGTACTTC	CATSRDASTSGYEQYF
-	TRBD2	TRBV7-3	TRBJ2-1	TGTGCCAGCAGCTTAAACGGGGGGGCCTACAATGAGCAGTTCTTC	CASSLNGGAYNEQFF
-	TRBD1	TRBV15	TRBJ2-2	TGTGCCACCAGCAGAGGGGGACAGGAGGGTGGGGAGCTGTTTTTT	CATSRGGQEGGELFF
-	TRBD2	TRBV10-2	TRBJ2-7	TGCGCCAGCAGTGGGGGACTAGCGGGACTCTACGAGCAGTACTTC	CASSGGLAGLYEQYF
few	TRBD1	TRBV7-2	TRBJ1-4	TGTGCCAGCAGCTTAGGAATTGTGACAGGGGTTGAAAAACTGTTTTTT	CASSLGIVTGVEKLFF
-	-	TRBV29-1	TRBJ1-5	TGCAGCGTTGAATACGCAGGGGATGGGCAGCCCCAGCATTTT	CSVEYAGDGQPQHF
-	-	TRBV7-2	TRBJ2-1	TGTGCCAGCAGCTTTACAAGTACCTACAATGAGCAGTTCTTC	CASSFTSTYNEQFF
-	-	TRBV13	TRBJ2-3	TGTGCCAGCAGCTTAGCCGGAGAGGCAGATACGCAGTATTTT	CASSLAGEADTQYF
-	-	TRBV9	TRBJ1-1	TGTGCCAGCAGCGTAGCCTCAGGGGCCCTTGACACTGAAGCTTTCTTT	CASSVASGALDTEAFF
-	TRBD2	TRBV2	TRBJ2-1	TGTGCCAGCGGAGACGGGACTAGTTTTTCCAATGAGCAGTTCTTC	CASGDGTSFSNEQFF
-	TRBD1	TRBV25-1	TRBJ1-1	TGTGCCAGCAGTGAGACCCCGGGACAGGGGTTGAACACTGAAGCTTTCTTT	CASSETPGQGLNTEAFF
-	TRBD1	TRBV29-1	TRBJ1-4	TGCAGCGTTGCAATCACAGGGGGCTGTGAAAAACTGTTTTTT	CSVAITGGCEKLFF
-	TRBD2	TRBV7-9	TRBJ2-3	TGTGCCAGCAGCTCTAGCGGGAGCACAGATACGCAGTATTTT	CASSSSGSTDTQYF
-	TRBD1	TRBV7-9	TRBJ2-7	TGTGCCAGCAGACTCACCGGGACAGAGGAGCAGTACTTC	CASRLTGTEEQYF
-	TRBD2	TRBV10-3	TRBJ2-7	TGTGCCATCAGTGAGCATCGGCTAGCGGGAGCCTACGAGCAGTACTTC	CAISEHRLAGAYEQYF
-	TRBD1	TRBV7-9	TRBJ1-1	TGTGCCAGCAGCCCCGGGCTACAGGGGACTGAAGCTTTCTTT	CASSPGLQGTEAFF
-	-	TRBV5-1	TRBJ2-7	TGCGCCAGCAGCCCGACAGATTCCTACGAGCAGTACTTC	CASSPTDSYEQYF
few	-	TRBV6-5	TRBJ1-1	TGTGCCAGCAGTTACCGTAACACTGAAGCTTTCTTT	CASSYRNTEAFF
-	TRBD2	TRBV7-3	TRBJ2-2	TGTGCCAGCAGCTTTACCAGCGGGGGGGCCGGGGAGCTGTTTTTT	CASSFTSGGAGELFF
once	TRBD1	TRBV5-1	TRBJ2-3	TGCGCCAGCGGGAAGGGGACAGACACAGATACGCAGTATTTT	CASGKGTDTDTQYF
-	TRBD1	TRBV7-9	TRBJ1-2	TGTGCCAGCAGCCCGGGACAGGGGGCGCGATTTGGCTACACCTTC	CASSPGQGARFGYTF